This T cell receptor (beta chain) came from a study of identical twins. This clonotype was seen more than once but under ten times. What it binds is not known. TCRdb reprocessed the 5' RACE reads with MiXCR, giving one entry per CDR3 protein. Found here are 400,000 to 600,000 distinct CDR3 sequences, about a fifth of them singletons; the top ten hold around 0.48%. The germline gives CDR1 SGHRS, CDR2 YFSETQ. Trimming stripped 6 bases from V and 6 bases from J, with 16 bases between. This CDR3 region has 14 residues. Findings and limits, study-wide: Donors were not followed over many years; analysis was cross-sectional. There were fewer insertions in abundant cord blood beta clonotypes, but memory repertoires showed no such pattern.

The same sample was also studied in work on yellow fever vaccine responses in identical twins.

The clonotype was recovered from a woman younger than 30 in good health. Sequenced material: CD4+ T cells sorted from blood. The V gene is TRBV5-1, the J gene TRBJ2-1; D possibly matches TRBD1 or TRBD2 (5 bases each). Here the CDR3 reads CASTALTGGNEQFF. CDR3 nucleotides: TGCGCCAGCACCGCGTTAACTGGGGGCAATGAGCAGTTCTTC.